This T cell receptor beta chain was observed in a study of response to subunit inactivated influenza vaccine. TCRdb processed the RT-PCR reads anew with MiXCR; each CDR3 protein has one entry. Counted here are a few hundred thousand distinct CDR3 sequences, 14% occurring once; the ten biggest clones make up 11%. This clonotype was seen only a few times. The V and J ends lost 3 bases and 8 bases respectively, with 8 bases between them. CDR3 size: 13 residues. Germline lookup yields CDR1 KGHSH and CDR2 LQKENI. The rearrangement uses TRBV18 and TRBJ1-6; D ambiguous. The sample consisted of PBMCs from blood, taken 11 to 12 days after vaccination. The source is a man between 45 and 60 years old who received an inactivated influenza vaccine. DNA of the CDR3: TGTGCCAGCTCACCGTTACAAGATTCACCCCTCCACTTT. Translating it yields CASSPLQDSPLHF.